Below are 26 T cell receptor beta chains sequenced from a single sample in a study of preoperative IRX-2 immunotherapy in early breast cancer. Treatment indicated: preoperative locoregional IRX-2 cytokine immunotherapy. Profiling relied on immunoSEQ multiplex PCR, and the TCRdb table lists in-frame clones only, not all of them. Here the sample spans 75,000 to 100,000 clones, roughly 85% being singletons. Material: tumor tissue, obtained after IRX-2 immunotherapy. These receptors all stem from a human donor with breast cancer.

The J gene is TRBJ1-1, the V gene TRBV10-2; D is perhaps TRBD1 (5 bases). The CDR3 length is 12 residues. V shed 8 bases and J shed 6 bases, with 13 bases lying between them. The germline gives CDR1 WSHSY, CDR2 SAAADI. The CDR3 nucleotides are TGCGCCAGCCGAGGGGATTCCGCTGAAGCTTTCTTT. It encodes CASRGDSAEAFF.

The genes are TRBV28 and TRBJ1-4; maybe TRBD1 (6 bases). V lost 10 bases and J lost 6, with 12 bases in between. This CDR3 comprises 12 residues. From germline, CDR1 is MDHEN and CDR2 SYDVKM. The CDR3 bases are TGTGCCACGGGGGGCGCGGATGAAAAACTGTTTTTT. As protein: CATGGADEKLFF.

This clone was detected only once. The J gene is TRBJ1-4, the V gene TRBV6-8, with TRBD1 identical over 9 bases. V trimming: 6 bases; J trimming: 8 bases; junction bases outside the gene matches: 13. The CDR3 totals 16 residues. The germline V gene has CDR1 MNHGY and CDR2 SAAAGT. The CDR3 DNA sequence: TGTGCCAGCAGCCCCGACGCGGACAGGGGACGGGAAAAACTGTTTTTT. It specifies CASSPDADRGREKLFF.

V usage is TRBV28 and J usage is TRBJ1-2; a possible D gene is TRBD1 (6 bases). Germline V gene data show CDR1 as MDHEN and CDR2 as SYDVKM. Trimming stripped 7 bases from V and 0 bases from J, with 18 bases between. The length of the CDR3 is 16 residues. The chain's CDR3 is CASIPLGGEPNYGYTF. CDR3 nucleotides: TGTGCCAGCATACCCTTAGGGGGGGAGCCTAACTATGGCTACACCTTC.

This clone was recorded only once. The rearrangement joins TRBV7-1 to TRBJ2-7; the D gene could be TRBD1 or TRBD2 (6 bases each). TRBV7-1 is recorded as an ORF, its role being uncertain. CDR3 length equals 15 residues. V lost 5 bases and J lost 1, with 15 bases in between. CDR3 sequence reads: CASSQDGGGSYEQYF. The CDR3 nucleotides are TGTGCCAGCAGCCAAGACGGAGGGGGATCCTACGAGCAGTACTTC.

For the CDR3, the DNA is TGTGCCAGCAGTCCAAGGGGGGGGTCTGGGGCCAACGTCCTGACTTTC. Translating it yields CASSPRGGSGANVLTF. The rearrangement links TRBV6-8 to TRBJ2-6; D is possibly TRBD2 (7 bases). Per the germline V gene, CDR1 is MNHGY and CDR2 is SAAAGT. Trimming pared 5 bases from V and 1 base from J, leaving 12 bases between. CDR3 length: 16 amino acids.

J is TRBJ1-2 and V is TRBV5-1; 7 bases fit TRBD1. Germline assignment: CDR1 SGHRS and CDR2 YFSETQ. The CDR3 length is 15 residues. Unmatched junction bases numbered 6, after V lost 0 bases and J lost 4 bases. CDR3 nucleotides: TGCGCCAGCAGCTTGGCCGACAGGGTGAGCTATGGCTACACCTTC. Translating gives CASSLADRVSYGYTF.

The chain recombines TRBV29-1 with TRBJ2-7; possibly TRBD1 for D (5 bases). V was trimmed by 4 bases and J by 4 bases, leaving 17 bases between them. The CDR3 length is 14 residues. Germline CDR1 and CDR2: SQVTM and ANQGSEA. The CDR3, as DNA: TGCAGCGTTGTCTCAGGGTTAGTGCGGTACGAGCAGTACTTC. Its translation: CSVVSGLVRYEQYF.

V usage is TRBV6-8 and J usage is TRBJ1-4; D is unclear. V lost 10 bases and J 0 bases, leaving 9 bases between the germline ends. Germline values: CDR1 MNHGY, CDR2 SAAAGT. There are 13 residues in the CDR3. CDR3 residues: CATMGATNEKLFF. CDR3 in DNA: TGTGCCACCATGGGTGCAACTAATGAAAAACTGTTTTTT.

This clone has more than one count but fewer than ten. The chain uses TRBV6-8 and TRBJ2-7; perhaps TRBD2 as D (7 bases). There are 14 residues in the CDR3. Germline V lookup: CDR1 MNHGY, CDR2 SAAAGT. The V end was cut by 2 bases, the J end by 5 bases, with 13 bases between. The DNA of the CDR3 is TGTGCCAGCAGTTACGGAGTAGGGGGGGACGAGCAGTACTTC. Translated: CASSYGVGGDEQYF.

The chain is built from TRBV7-1 and TRBJ2-3, with TRBD2 matching over 7 bases. TRBV7-1 is placed among ORFs of uncertain function. V gave up 4 bases and J gave up 0 bases; unmatched junction bases: 7. This CDR3 has 16 residues. The CDR3 region is CASSLGPAGSTDTQYF. Here the CDR3 DNA reads TGTGCCAGCAGCTTAGGGCCAGCGGGGAGCACAGATACGCAGTATTTT.

In this sample, this clone turned up a few times. The chain employs TRBV11-3 and TRBJ2-5; 8 nucleotides agree with TRBD1. The V segment lost 5 bases and the J segment 7 bases; nucleotides outside the gene matches: 12. Germline loops: CDR1 SGHNT, CDR2 YENEEA. The CDR3 spans 15 residues. The CDR3 protein is CASSPLPGQDWTQYF. CDR3 nucleotide sequence: TGTGCCAGCAGCCCCCTTCCGGGACAGGACTGGACCCAGTACTTC.

The chain links TRBV28 to TRBJ2-2; 9 positions match TRBD2. The germline gives CDR1 MDHEN, CDR2 SYDVKM. This CDR3 region has 15 residues. J gave up 2 bases and V 4 bases, and 2 bases lay outside the gene matches. The CDR3 reads CASSWREGNTGELFF. The DNA of the CDR3 is TGTGCCAGCAGTTGGCGGGAGGGAAACACCGGGGAGCTGTTTTTT.

This chain uses TRBV6-8 with TRBJ1-2; maybe TRBD1 (5 bases). Between the trimmed V and J ends, which lost 7 bases and 1 base, there was a span of 19 bases. This CDR3 is built from 16 residues. Germline V gives CDR1 MNHGY, CDR2 SAAAGT. The CDR3: CASTRVRGSHNYGYTF. In DNA, the CDR3 is TGTGCCAGCACCAGGGTGAGAGGGAGCCATAACTATGGCTACACCTTC.

The chain links TRBV5-1 to TRBJ1-4, with a weak D call TRBD1 (5 bases). The germline V and J ends were trimmed by 6 bases and 4 bases, with 13 bases remaining between them. The CDR3 spans 14 residues. Germline-derived CDR1 and CDR2 are SGHRS and YFSETQ. The CDR3 reads CASTHGGDNEKLFF. CDR3 coding DNA: TGCGCCAGCACCCATGGGGGGGATAATGAAAAACTGTTTTTT.

The rearrangement links TRBV23-1 to TRBJ2-7; 8 bases fit TRBD1. TRBV23-1 is an ORF, and what it does is uncertain. CDR3 size: 16 residues. The V gene end was trimmed by 6 bases and the J gene end by 3 bases; junction bases not matched to a gene: 13. CDR3 DNA: TGCGCCAGCAGCCGAACCACGGGACAGGCGGACTACGAGCAGTACTTC. The encoded protein is CASSRTTGQADYEQYF.

The chain is built from TRBV14 and TRBJ1-4; D may be TRBD1 (5 bases). The CDR3 loop spans 15 amino acids. CDR1 is SGHDN and CDR2 is FVKESK in the germline V gene. Trimming shortened V by 4 bases and J by 2 bases, and 11 bases separated the two germline ends. CDR3 sequence: CASSPSGGTNEKLFF. The CDR3 DNA follows: TGTGCCAGCAGCCCTTCTGGGGGTACTAATGAAAAACTGTTTTTT.

The chain joins TRBV6-8 to TRBJ2-7; D gene unclear. Germline-derived CDR1 and CDR2 are MNHGY and SAAAGT. The CDR3 runs to 15 residues. Between the trimmed V and J ends, which lost 7 bases and 6 bases, there was a span of 22 bases. The CDR3 sequence is CASKDGTLPTVEQYF. CDR3 nucleotides: TGTGCCAGCAAGGACGGAACTTTACCAACTGTCGAGCAGTACTTC.

V gene TRBV5-1 combines with J gene TRBJ2-3; D is possibly TRBD2 (6 bases). Trimming pared 0 bases from V and 0 bases from J, leaving 11 bases between. The germline CDR1 and CDR2 sequences are SGHRS and YFSETQ. The CDR3 sequence is 16 residues long. Here the CDR3 reads CASSLGRAGSTDTQYF. CDR3 bases: TGCGCCAGCAGCTTGGGGAGGGCCGGGAGCACAGATACGCAGTATTTT.

The V gene is TRBV6-7, the J gene TRBJ2-2; 13 bases agree with TRBD2. TRBV6-7 is reported as an ORF; its role is uncertain. With 4 bases clipped from V and 0 bases from J, the junction kept 5 bases outside the gene matches. The CDR3 loop spans 18 amino acids. Written as DNA, the CDR3 is TGTGCCAGCAGTTCGAGGACTAGCGGGGGTTCGAACACCGGGGAGCTGTTTTTT. Protein product: CASSSRTSGGSNTGELFF.

The gene calls are TRBV10-1 and TRBJ2-5; no firm D call. The CDR3 consists of 12 residues. Germline lookup yields CDR1 WNHNN and CDR2 SYGVQD (reference sequence). With 10 bases removed from V and 5 bases from J, the gap between germline ends came to 14 bases. This CDR3 is CATGLGRETQYF. CDR3 bases: TGCGCCACCGGGCTTGGTCGGGAGACCCAGTACTTC.

This sequence joins TRBV29-1 and TRBJ1-1, with no clear D. CDR1 and CDR2 (germline): SQVTM, ANQGSEA. The V end was cut by 4 bases, the J end by 5 bases, with 11 bases between. The CDR3 extends over 12 amino acids. The CDR3, as DNA: TGCAGCGTTGTCCCAGGTTGGACTGAAGCTTTCTTT. Its protein product is CSVVPGWTEAFF.

The rearrangement joins TRBV7-4 to TRBJ1-1; 7 bases agree with TRBD1. Germline V gene data show CDR1 as SGHVT and CDR2 as SQSDAQ. Losses at the gene ends were 5 bases for V and 5 bases for J; bases not matched to a gene: 5. CDR3 size: 13 residues. In nucleotides, the CDR3 is TGTGCCAGCAGCCTAGACAGGGAGACTGAAGCTTTCTTT. Translating gives CASSLDRETEAFF.

The V call is TRBV11-3, the J call TRBJ2-5, with a tentative D call TRBD2 (5 bases). The CDR3 has 15 amino acids. V gave up 0 bases and J gave up 5 bases, with 13 bases separating them. CDR1 and CDR2 (germline): SGHNT, YENEEA. CDR3: CASSLEGLEAETQYF. CDR3 in DNA: TGTGCCAGCAGCTTAGAAGGACTCGAGGCGGAGACCCAGTACTTC.

This chain connects TRBV6-8 to TRBJ2-1, with TRBD1 matching 7 bases. The germline gives CDR1 MNHGY, CDR2 SAAAGT. The CDR3 is made up of 13 amino acids. Unmatched junction bases numbered 9, after V lost 8 bases and J lost 8 bases. Here the CDR3 reads CASFPGGKDEQFF. Here the CDR3 DNA reads TGTGCCAGCTTCCCAGGGGGAAAGGATGAGCAGTTCTTC.

Comment on this clone: Other DNA sequences within the sample encode an identical CDR3. The rearrangement links TRBV30 to TRBJ2-7, with D uncertain. Deletions cut 4 bases from V and 1 base from J, with 5 bases between. CDR1 GTSNPN and CDR2 SVGIG come from the germline V gene (reference sequence). This CDR3 region has 11 residues. CDR3 region: CAWTDSYEQYF. CDR3 DNA sequence: TGTGCCTGGACAGATTCCTACGAGCAGTACTTC.